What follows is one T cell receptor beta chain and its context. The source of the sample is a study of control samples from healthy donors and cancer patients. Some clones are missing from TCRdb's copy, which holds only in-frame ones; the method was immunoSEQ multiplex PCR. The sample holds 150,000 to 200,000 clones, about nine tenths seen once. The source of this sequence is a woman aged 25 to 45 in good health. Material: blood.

The CDR3 DNA is TGTGCCAGCAGTTTTGTAGACTACGAGCAGTACTTC. Its translation is CASSFVDYEQYF. V usage is TRBV12-3 or TRBV12-4 and J usage is TRBJ2-7; D uncertain. The V and J ends lost 3 bases and 3 bases respectively, with 6 bases between them. The CDR3 sequence is 12 residues long.